This TCR beta chain appears in the sequencing data of a study of blood T cell repertoires in COVID-19. Study summary: The cDNA or gDNA used as material had been derived from T cells, B-cell-depleted T cells, or PBMCs.

The CDR3 runs to 14 residues. The germline V gene encodes CDR1 SGHTA and CDR2 FQGNSA. Unmatched junction bases numbered 2, after V lost 3 bases and J lost 3 bases. Only in-frame clones appear in the TCRdb table, and some are missing; sequencing was by immunoSEQ multiplex PCR. The data show 55,000 to 70,000 clones, roughly three quarters seen once. This clonotype originated in a man between 60 and 75 years old with acute or convalescent COVID-19. The genes are TRBV7-2 and TRBJ2-7; 10 bases are shared with TRBD2. The sequenced sample consisted of peripheral blood. This chain's CDR3 is CASSLRTSGYEQYF. The CDR3 DNA is TGTGCCAGCAGCTTGCGGACTAGCGGCTACGAGCAGTACTTC.